A selection of T cell receptor beta chains follows, all from one sample in a study of CD8+ T cells in alopecia areata. Generated by immunoSEQ multiplex PCR, the TCRdb table keeps only in-frame clones and is missing some. The data contain 150,000 to 200,000 clones, less than 65% of them singletons. The sample consisted of CD4+ T cells sorted from blood, taken at week 24, from a patient treated with tofacitinib. Receptors were obtained from a human donor with alopecia areata. CDR3s include the opening cysteine and the closing phenylalanine or tryptophan. Each record gives: clone size, V gene, D gene, J gene, CDR3 DNA, CDR3 protein. D genes are given only for firm matches. Size values are once, few and many counts, or a class for expanded clones, and some rows have none.

size: -; V: TRBV2; D: -; J: TRBJ2-2; DNA: TGTGCCAGCAGTGAAGGCCCCGTCGGGGAGCTGTTTTTT; CDR3: CASSEGPVGELFF
size: -; V: TRBV9; D: -; J: TRBJ2-1; DNA: TGTGCCAGCAGCGTAGTGGGGGAACCCTACAATGAGCAGTTCTTC; CDR3: CASSVVGEPYNEQFF
size: once; V: TRBV5-1; D: TRBD2; J: TRBJ2-5; DNA: TGCGCCAGCAGGGCTGCCGGGACTAGTGGCGAGACCCAGTACTTC; CDR3: CASRAAGTSGETQYF
size: many; V: TRBV9; D: TRBD1; J: TRBJ1-1; DNA: TGTGCCAGCAGCGGCAGGGGGCGAGGTGAAGCTTTCTTT; CDR3: CASSGRGRGEAFF
size: -; V: TRBV5-4; D: -; J: TRBJ2-3; DNA: TGTGCCAGCAGCGAGACTAGCACAGATACGCAGTATTTT; CDR3: CASSETSTDTQYF
size: -; V: TRBV29-1; D: -; J: TRBJ2-5; DNA: TGCAGCGTTGACCCCAGGGGTTGGGAGACCCAGTACTTC; CDR3: CSVDPRGWETQYF
size: -; V: TRBV4-3; D: TRBD1; J: TRBJ1-4; DNA: TGCGCCAGCAGCCAGGACAGGGGTACTAATGAAAAACTGTTTTTT; CDR3: CASSQDRGTNEKLFF
size: -; V: TRBV29-1; D: -; J: TRBJ2-3; DNA: TGCAGCGTTGAGACCAGCTATACAGATACGCAGTATTTT; CDR3: CSVETSYTDTQYF
size: -; V: TRBV4-3; D: -; J: TRBJ2-7; DNA: TGCGCCAGCAGCCAATCATCCGCAGGTACAGGCTCCTACGAGCAGTACTTC; CDR3: CASSQSSAGTGSYEQYF
size: -; V: TRBV29-1; D: -; J: TRBJ2-1; DNA: TGCAGCGTCACAGGGTCAGGGTACAATGAGCAGTTCTTC; CDR3: CSVTGSGYNEQFF
size: -; V: TRBV30; D: TRBD2; J: TRBJ2-3; DNA: TGTGCCTGGAGTATAGCGGGGGGGCCAAATACGCAGTATTTT; CDR3: CAWSIAGGPNTQYF
size: -; V: TRBV5-6; D: -; J: TRBJ2-2; DNA: TGTGCCAGCAGCTTGGTTGAACGTTCGGGCGGGGAGCTGTTTTTT; CDR3: CASSLVERSGGELFF
size: -; V: TRBV2; D: -; J: TRBJ2-4; DNA: TGTGCCAGCAGTGAACCTTTAGCCAAAAACATTCAGTACTTC; CDR3: CASSEPLAKNIQYF
size: few; V: TRBV29-1; D: -; J: TRBJ2-7; DNA: TGCAGCGTTGCCGGGACAAACCTAGACGAGCAGTACTTC; CDR3: CSVAGTNLDEQYF
size: few; V: TRBV7-2; D: -; J: TRBJ2-3; DNA: TGTGCCAGCAGCTTGGGCAGGTACATAGATACGCAGTATTTT; CDR3: CASSLGRYIDTQYF
size: -; V: TRBV7-8; D: -; J: TRBJ2-3; DNA: TGTGCCAGCAGCTTGAGGGGGGGCACAGATACGCAGTATTTT; CDR3: CASSLRGGTDTQYF
size: -; V: TRBV7-8; D: -; J: TRBJ1-1; DNA: TGTGCCAGCAGGCAGTACGGGGTGAACACTGAAGCTTTCTTT; CDR3: CASRQYGVNTEAFF
size: -; V: TRBV29-1; D: -; J: TRBJ1-1; DNA: TGCAGCGTTGAATCCCGGTTGAGGACTGAAGCTTTCTTT; CDR3: CSVESRLRTEAFF
size: few; V: TRBV5-1; D: TRBD1; J: TRBJ1-1; DNA: TGCGCCAGCAGCCCACCGACAGGGAAGGGCACTGAAGCTTTCTTT; CDR3: CASSPPTGKGTEAFF
size: few; V: TRBV6-4; D: -; J: TRBJ2-1; DNA: TGTGCCAGCAGTGACCAGATTTACAATGAGCAGTTCTTC; CDR3: CASSDQIYNEQFF
size: -; V: TRBV29-1; D: -; J: TRBJ1-2; DNA: TGCAGCGTTGGCAGGGTAGAAGGCTACACCTTC; CDR3: CSVGRVEGYTF
size: -; V: TRBV30; D: TRBD1; J: TRBJ2-4; DNA: TGTGCCTGGAGTGTCCTACTAGGACAGGGAGGCATCAACATTCAGTACTTC; CDR3: CAWSVLLGQGGINIQYF
size: -; V: TRBV5-1; D: -; J: TRBJ2-2; DNA: TGCGCCAGCAGTGAGACAACGAACACCGGGGAGCTGTTTTTT; CDR3: CASSETTNTGELFF
size: -; V: TRBV29-1; D: -; J: TRBJ2-1; DNA: TGCAGCGTGCTAGCCGCAAATGAGCAGTTCTTC; CDR3: CSVLAANEQFF
size: few; V: TRBV29-1; D: -; J: TRBJ1-1; DNA: TGCAGCGTTGGGTGGGAAGGGACTGAAGCTTTCTTT; CDR3: CSVGWEGTEAFF
size: -; V: TRBV5-1; D: -; J: TRBJ2-6; DNA: TGCGCCAGCAGCTTGGCCGGGTCTACCGGGGCCAACGTCCTGACTTTC; CDR3: CASSLAGSTGANVLTF
size: few; V: TRBV7-2; D: -; J: TRBJ1-2; DNA: TGTGCCAGCAGCTCCCGGGACGGATATGGCTACACCTTC; CDR3: CASSSRDGYGYTF
size: -; V: TRBV7-2; D: TRBD2; J: TRBJ2-7; DNA: TGTGCCAGCAGCTTCATGGGGGTGGGACTAGCATACGAGCAGTACTTC; CDR3: CASSFMGVGLAYEQYF
size: once; V: TRBV25-1; D: -; J: TRBJ1-2; DNA: TGTGCCAGCAGTGACGGGTTTGGCTATGGCTACACCTTC; CDR3: CASSDGFGYGYTF
size: once; V: TRBV30; D: -; J: TRBJ1-6; DNA: TGTGCCTGGAACGGACCCTCGGGAGATTCACCCCTCCACTTT; CDR3: CAWNGPSGDSPLHF
size: few; V: TRBV30; D: TRBD2; J: TRBJ2-3; DNA: TGTGCCTGGAGACTAGCGGGGGGGACAGATACGCAGTATTTT; CDR3: CAWRLAGGTDTQYF
size: -; V: TRBV29-1; D: -; J: TRBJ2-7; DNA: TGCAGCGCTACCCTTGACAGCCCCTACGAGCAGTACTTC; CDR3: CSATLDSPYEQYF
size: -; V: TRBV29-1; D: -; J: TRBJ2-3; DNA: TGCAGCGTTGGACAGGTAATCACAGATACGCAGTATTTT; CDR3: CSVGQVITDTQYF
size: -; V: TRBV5-1; D: TRBD1; J: TRBJ2-5; DNA: TGCGCCAGCAGTTCTGGACAGGGCGAAGTGACCCAGTACTTC; CDR3: CASSSGQGEVTQYF
size: -; V: TRBV30; D: -; J: TRBJ2-1; DNA: TGTGCCTGGAGATCTGGGGGGCCTTATGAGCAGTTCTTC; CDR3: CAWRSGGPYEQFF
size: once; V: TRBV6-5; D: -; J: TRBJ1-2; DNA: TGTGCCAGCAGTTCTCCGACAGGCAATGGCTACACCTTC; CDR3: CASSSPTGNGYTF
size: few; V: TRBV4-1; D: -; J: TRBJ1-2; DNA: TGCGCCAGCAGCCAAGAATACAGGGACTATGGCTACACCTTC; CDR3: CASSQEYRDYGYTF
size: -; V: TRBV13; D: TRBD2; J: TRBJ2-7; DNA: TGTGCCAGTGGGACTAGCGGGGGAACCTACGAGCAGTACTTC; CDR3: CASGTSGGTYEQYF
size: -; V: TRBV14; D: -; J: TRBJ2-7; DNA: TGTGCCAGCAGCCAAGTGATCAGGGCCGAGCAGTACTTC; CDR3: CASSQVIRAEQYF
size: -; V: TRBV29-1; D: -; J: TRBJ1-2; DNA: TGCAGCGTACAGGTTGTAAACTATGGCTACACCTTC; CDR3: CSVQVVNYGYTF
size: -; V: TRBV7-2; D: TRBD2; J: TRBJ2-1; DNA: TGTGCCAGCAGCTCACCCGGCGGGGGCGGGGGGTACTACAATGAGCAGTTCTTC; CDR3: CASSSPGGGGGYYNEQFF
size: -; V: TRBV29-1; D: -; J: TRBJ2-2; DNA: TGCAGCGTTGACAGGGGGGGAGCCGGGGAGCTGTTTTTT; CDR3: CSVDRGGAGELFF
size: -; V: TRBV29-1; D: -; J: TRBJ1-5; DNA: TGCAGCGTCGAAACAGCGACCAATCAGCCCCAGCATTTT; CDR3: CSVETATNQPQHF
size: -; V: TRBV29-1; D: -; J: TRBJ2-5; DNA: TGCAGCGTTGGGGGAGAGACCCAGTACTTC; CDR3: CSVGGETQYF
size: few; V: TRBV7-8; D: -; J: TRBJ2-1; DNA: TGTGCCAGCAGCCGGACTGTTAATGAGCAGTTCTTC; CDR3: CASSRTVNEQFF
size: -; V: TRBV5-1; D: -; J: TRBJ1-2; DNA: TGCGCCAGCACCCCGGCCGGGGTTATGGATGGCTACACCTTC; CDR3: CASTPAGVMDGYTF
size: -; V: TRBV12-5; D: -; J: TRBJ2-5; DNA: TGTGCTAGTGCCCTCGGGACGAGGGATGGGGAGACCCAGTACTTC; CDR3: CASALGTRDGETQYF
size: -; V: TRBV27; D: -; J: TRBJ1-5; DNA: TGTGCCAGCAGTTTAACTGGGAGCGGGCAGCCCCAGCATTTT; CDR3: CASSLTGSGQPQHF
size: -; V: TRBV5-1; D: TRBD2; J: TRBJ2-3; DNA: TGCGCCAGCAGTGGGACTAGCTCTAAAGATACGCAGTATTTT; CDR3: CASSGTSSKDTQYF
size: -; V: TRBV11-3; D: TRBD1; J: TRBJ1-2; DNA: TGTGCCAGCAGCTTAGAGGGGAGACAGGGAAACTATGGCTACACCTTC; CDR3: CASSLEGRQGNYGYTF
size: few; V: TRBV7-2; D: TRBD2; J: TRBJ2-7; DNA: TGTGCCAGCACCATACTAGCGGGGGGTTACGAGCAGTACTTC; CDR3: CASTILAGGYEQYF
size: many; V: TRBV19; D: -; J: TRBJ1-6; DNA: TGTGCCAGTAAGGAGAGGATGAGCTCCTATAATTCACCCCTCCACTTT; CDR3: CASKERMSSYNSPLHF
size: -; V: TRBV5-1; D: TRBD2; J: TRBJ2-3; DNA: TGCGCCAGCAGCAACGGACTAGCGGTCACAGATACGCAGTATTTT; CDR3: CASSNGLAVTDTQYF
size: -; V: TRBV5-1; D: -; J: TRBJ2-2; DNA: TGCGCCAGCAGGGCAAGCGGGGAGCTGTTTTTT; CDR3: CASRASGELFF
size: -; V: TRBV25-1; D: TRBD1; J: TRBJ2-7; DNA: TGTGCCAGCAGTGATACTCGACAGGGGCGGTACGAGCAGTACTTC; CDR3: CASSDTRQGRYEQYF